A single sample is the source of the 28 T cell receptor beta chains below, sequenced in a study of a mutant IDH1 vaccine in newly diagnosed glioma. Libraries were prepared by immunoSEQ multiplex PCR; TCRdb keeps only in-frame clonotypes and omits some of them. The sample yields roughly 34,000 clones, about 80% seen once. No antigens are known for them. As for time point: week 47, end of study. Doses consisted of 300 ug of mutant IDH1 20-mer peptide each, paired with topical imiquimod. Sequences were derived from PBMCs, sampled from a glioma patient whose treatment included an IDH1 peptide vaccine. Receptor source: a man aged 25 to 40 with glioma.

The chain joins TRBV2 to TRBJ2-7; 8 positions match TRBD1. This CDR3 comprises 15 residues. Germline V gene sequence: CDR1 SNHLY, CDR2 FYNNEI. V lost 1 base to trimming and J lost 2 bases; unmatched junction nucleotides: 4. CDR3 protein: CASSEGQGAAYEQYF. The DNA for the CDR3 is TGTGCCAGCAGTGAAGGGCAGGGGGCAGCCTACGAGCAGTACTTC.

The V gene is TRBV2, the J gene TRBJ2-1; D assignment may be TRBD1 or TRBD2 (5 bases each). The CDR3 sequence is 14 residues long. Trimming left V 3 bases short and J 8 bases short, with 14 bases between. In germline, CDR1 is SNHLY, CDR2 FYNNEI. The CDR3 sequence: CASSDQGLRDEQFF. The CDR3 DNA follows: TGTGCCAGCAGTGACCAGGGTCTGAGGGATGAGCAGTTCTTC.

The chain employs TRBV2 and TRBJ2-7; D call uncertain. V lost 3 bases, J lost 7 bases, and 10 bases lay in between. The CDR3 loop spans 12 amino acids. Looked up from germline, CDR1 is SNHLY and CDR2 is FYNNEI. Written as DNA, the CDR3 is TGTGCCAGCAGTGACGGTTCACTGGAGCAGTACTTC. It codes for CASSDGSLEQYF.

The chain carries TRBV28 and TRBJ1-1; D is uncertain. The CDR3 consists of 12 residues. Trimming removed 6 bases from V and 0 bases from J, with 5 bases in between. Germline V gene lookup returns CDR1 MDHEN and CDR2 SYDVKM. CDR3 coding DNA: TGTGCCAGCAGGGCCTTGAACACTGAAGCTTTCTTT. Amino acid sequence: CASRALNTEAFF.

This clone was found a few times. CDR3 sequence: CASSQDVSRGKSPLHF. The CDR3 coding sequence is TGCGCCAGCAGCCAAGATGTATCCAGGGGCAAATCACCCCTCCACTTT. The chain carries TRBV4-3 and TRBJ1-6, with a weak D call TRBD1 (6 bases). The CDR3 covers 16 residues. Germline CDR1 LGHNA, CDR2 YSLEER. V was trimmed by 0 bases and J by 10 bases, leaving 16 bases between them.

This clone was picked up one time. The chain couples TRBV15 to TRBJ2-2; possibly TRBD2 for D (6 bases). The V gene's germline CDR1 is LNHNV and CDR2 YYDKDF (reference sequence). This CDR3 contains 19 residues. The V gene lost 0 bases and the J gene lost 7 bases, with 24 bases spanning the gap. The CDR3 coding sequence is TGTGCCACCAGCAGAGAGTCCCCGGGAGACTCGGTAGATCACGGGGAGCTGTTTTTT. Amino acids: CATSRESPGDSVDHGELFF.

The chain couples TRBV18 to TRBJ2-3, with TRBD2 matching 13 bases. The CDR3 consists of 16 residues. The germline V gene encodes CDR1 KGHSH and CDR2 LQKENI. The V segment lost 4 bases and the J segment 6 bases; nucleotides outside the gene matches: 7. The CDR3 DNA sequence: TGTGCCAGCTCACGTACTAGCGGGGGGGCCGGTGATACGCAGTATTTT. Its translation: CASSRTSGGAGDTQYF.

The chain joins TRBV30 to TRBJ2-3; TRBD2 matches 7 bases. The CDR3 has 14 amino acids. CDR1 and CDR2 from the germline V gene are GTSNPN and SVGIG (reference sequence). Losses at the gene ends were 1 base for V and 6 bases for J; bases not matched to a gene: 7. The CDR3 region has the DNA TGTGCCTGGAGTGAGGAGGGACTAACGGATACGCAGTATTTT. This sequence encodes CAWSEEGLTDTQYF.

This clone was counted a few times. The chain combines TRBV6-5 with TRBJ1-1, with 8 nucleotides matching TRBD1. The junction had 6 bases not matched to a gene; V was cut back by 2 bases and J by 4 bases. Germline CDR1 reads MNHEY; CDR2 reads SVGAGI. The CDR3 covers 15 residues. CDR3 sequence: CASSYRTGLVTEAFF. In DNA form, the CDR3 reads TGTGCCAGCAGTTACCGGACAGGGTTGGTCACTGAAGCTTTCTTT.

The genes are TRBV7-9 and TRBJ2-7, with a possible D match to TRBD1 (7 bases). V was shortened by 1 base and J by 2 bases, with 21 bases between the two germline ends. CDR1 is SEHNR and CDR2 is FQNEAQ in the germline V gene (reference sequence). The CDR3 is 18 residues long. In DNA form, the CDR3 reads TGTGCCAGCAGCTTAGAGCGGGTCGGGGCAGGGGGTACCTACGAGCAGTACTTC. Translated, it gives CASSLERVGAGGTYEQYF.

V and J are TRBV4-1 and TRBJ2-5, with D uncertain. In germline, CDR1 is MGHRA, CDR2 YSYEKL. The V and J ends lost 0 bases and 5 bases respectively, with 4 bases between them. The CDR3 consists of 12 residues. CDR3 sequence reads: CASSQDFETQYF. The CDR3 DNA reads as TGCGCCAGCAGCCAAGATTTCGAGACCCAGTACTTC.

The chain is built from TRBV6-1 and TRBJ1-2, with 11 bases lining up with TRBD1. The CDR3 covers 17 residues. The ends lost 4 bases at V and 7 bases at J; junction bases unmatched: 14. The germline gives CDR1 MNHNS, CDR2 SASEGT. The CDR3 loop reads CASSAWTGGWGRGGYTF. The CDR3 DNA follows: TGTGCCAGCAGTGCTTGGACAGGGGGCTGGGGTAGGGGTGGCTACACCTTC.

This clone is classed as medium-sized. V is TRBV5-1 and J is TRBJ2-7; TRBD2 agrees at 7 bases. The CDR3 has 15 amino acids. CDR1 and CDR2 from the germline V gene are SGHRS and YFSETQ. The junction had 6 bases not matched to a gene; V was cut back by 0 bases and J by 3 bases. The CDR3 DNA reads as TGCGCCAGCAGCTTGGAGTCTAGCGGCAACTACGAGCAGTACTTC. Amino acids: CASSLESSGNYEQYF.

The V call is TRBV5-1, the J call TRBJ2-1; D is perhaps TRBD2 (6 bases). Germline V lookup: CDR1 SGHRS, CDR2 YFSETQ. V lost 5 bases, J lost 7 bases, and 16 bases lay in between. The CDR3 spans 14 residues. CDR3 loop: CASRDSGGGNEQFF. CDR3 sequence (DNA): TGCGCCAGCAGGGATAGCGGAGGTGGTAATGAGCAGTTCTTC.

This clone was detected only a few times. J is TRBJ2-1 and V is TRBV4-1, with D perhaps matching TRBD2 (7 bases). CDR3 size: 18 residues. Germline V gene data show CDR1 as MGHRA and CDR2 as YSYEKL. Trimming left V 3 bases short and J 5 bases short, with 23 bases between. The CDR3 here is CASSQLEGGFGRHNEQFF. The CDR3 DNA sequence: TGCGCCAGCAGCCAGTTGGAGGGGGGGTTTGGTCGCCACAATGAGCAGTTCTTC.

CDR3 amino acids: CASSLEEGLAGGNEQFF. In DNA, the CDR3 is TGCGCCAGCAGCTTGGAGGAAGGGCTAGCGGGAGGGAATGAGCAGTTCTTC. V usage is TRBV5-1 and J usage is TRBJ2-1; 12 nucleotides match TRBD2. The V gene's germline CDR1 is SGHRS and CDR2 YFSETQ. After removal of 0 bases from V and 7 bases from J, the junction contained 8 bases not matched to a gene. This CDR3 is built from 17 residues.

This rearrangement joins TRBV9 to TRBJ2-1, with 9 nucleotides matching TRBD2. The CDR3 is 15 amino acids. Trimming took 3 bases from V and 6 from J; bases not matched to a gene: 7. Germline assignment: CDR1 SGDLS and CDR2 YYNGEE. Here the CDR3 DNA reads TGTGCCAGCAGCGCCTATAGCGGGGGCCTCAATGAGCAGTTCTTC. This encodes CASSAYSGGLNEQFF.

V is TRBV14 and J is TRBJ2-1; possibly TRBD1 or TRBD2 for D (5 bases each). Per germline, CDR1 SGHDN and CDR2 FVKESK. V lost 4 bases and J 4 bases, leaving 17 bases between the germline ends. This CDR3 is built from 16 residues. The CDR3 loop reads CASSRGAALTYNEQFF. The CDR3 region has the DNA TGTGCCAGCAGCCGAGGGGCAGCGCTCACTTACAATGAGCAGTTCTTC.

J is TRBJ2-5 and V is TRBV18, with 7 bases matching TRBD1. The CDR3 totals 13 residues. Per germline, CDR1 KGHSH and CDR2 LQKENI. J was trimmed by 4 bases and V by 1 base; bases with no gene match: 0. This CDR3 is CASSPQGAETQYF. Here the CDR3 DNA reads TGTGCCAGCTCACCACAGGGGGCAGAGACCCAGTACTTC.

The rearrangement uses TRBV9 and TRBJ1-1, with TRBD1 matching 8 bases. Germline V gene lookup returns CDR1 SGDLS and CDR2 YYNGEE. The V gene end was trimmed by 4 bases and the J gene end by 4 bases; junction bases not matched to a gene: 9. CDR3 length: 15 amino acids. Here the CDR3 DNA reads TGTGCCAGCAGCCCACTCGCAGGGGGCCTCACTGAAGCTTTCTTT. Translation: CASSPLAGGLTEAFF.

J is TRBJ2-7 and V is TRBV5-1; 9 positions agree with TRBD1. Per germline, CDR1 SGHRS and CDR2 YFSETQ. After removal of 1 base from V and 6 bases from J, the junction contained 5 bases not matched to a gene. The length of the CDR3 is 14 residues. The CDR3 loop is CASSLSRQGGEQYF. In DNA form, the CDR3 reads TGCGCCAGCAGCTTGAGCCGACAGGGGGGCGAGCAGTACTTC. Variable domain in full (rest from reference TRBV5-1 and TRBJ2-7): KAGVTQTPRYLIKTRGQQVTLSCSPISGHRSVSWYQQTPGQGLQFLFEYFSETQRNKGNFPGRFSGRQFSNSRSEMNVSTLELGDSALYLCASSLSRQGGEQYFGPGTRLTVT.

V and J are TRBV7-9 and TRBJ2-7; 8 nucleotides align to TRBD1. With V trimmed by 2 bases and J by 1 base, 7 bases remained unmatched. The CDR3 extends over 16 amino acids. Germline-derived CDR1 and CDR2 are SEHNR and FQNEAQ (reference sequence). The CDR3 loop is CASSLTRDRRSYEQYF. The CDR3 coding sequence is TGTGCCAGCAGCTTAACCCGGGACAGGCGTTCCTACGAGCAGTACTTC.

The chain links TRBV27 to TRBJ1-5, with D uncertain. The CDR3 contains 10 residues. Germline loops: CDR1 MNHEY, CDR2 SMNVEV (reference sequence). V shed 11 bases and J shed 3 bases, with 5 bases lying between them. The CDR3 DNA sequence: TGTGCCGGCTACAATCAGCCCCAGCATTTT. Residues: CAGYNQPQHF.

The V gene is TRBV29-1, the J gene TRBJ2-5, with 14 bases that match TRBD2. Germline CDR1 reads SQVTM; CDR2 reads ANQGSEA. The CDR3 length is 14 residues. The ends lost 7 bases at V and 5 bases at J; junction bases unmatched: 6. CDR3 nucleotides: TGCAGCGGGGGGACTAGCGGGAGTTCGGAGACCCAGTACTTC. Translated, it gives CSGGTSGSSETQYF. The full variable domain, completed using reference TRBV29-1 and TRBJ2-5, is SAVISQKPSRDICQRGTSLTIQCQVDSQVTMMFWYRQQPGQSLTLIATANQGSEATYESGFVIDKFPISRPNLTFSTLTVSNMSPEDSSIYLCSGGTSGSSETQYFGPGTRLLVL.

The J gene is TRBJ2-7, the V gene TRBV30; 7 nucleotides line up with TRBD2. Germline CDR1 reads GTSNPN; CDR2 reads SVGIG (reference sequence). V shed 8 bases, J shed 0 bases, and the junction held 4 bases outside the gene matches. The length of the CDR3 is 12 residues. The CDR3 spells CAHGEGSYEQYF. The CDR3 nucleotides read TGTGCCCACGGGGAGGGCTCCTACGAGCAGTACTTC.

This clone appeared once. V gene TRBV30 combines with J gene TRBJ1-3; D is unclear. The CDR3 totals 13 residues. Trimming shortened V by 0 bases and J by 1 base, and 4 bases separated the two germline ends. Germline V gives CDR1 GTSNPN, CDR2 SVGIG (reference sequence). The DNA for the CDR3 is TGTGCCTGGAGTGTTGGTTCTGGAAACACCATATATTTT. Translating it yields CAWSVGSGNTIYF.

V gene TRBV16 combines with J gene TRBJ1-5; the D is unclear. The germline gives CDR1 KGHSY, CDR2 FQNENV. The CDR3 extends over 13 amino acids. Deletions cut 1 base from V and 6 bases from J, with 7 bases between. The CDR3 DNA reads as TGTGCCAGCAGCCAATTGGTACTTCAGCCCCAGCATTTT. Translating gives CASSQLVLQPQHF.

V usage is TRBV7-8 and J usage is TRBJ2-4, with D tentatively TRBD1 or TRBD2 (7 bases each). The germline V gene encodes CDR1 SGHVS and CDR2 FQNEAQ. There are 15 residues in the CDR3. V was cut by 5 bases and J by 3 bases, with 14 bases left in between. The CDR3 region has the DNA TGTGCCAGCAGCGTTCAGGGGGGGGACAAAAACATTCAGTACTTC. The encoded protein is CASSVQGGDKNIQYF.